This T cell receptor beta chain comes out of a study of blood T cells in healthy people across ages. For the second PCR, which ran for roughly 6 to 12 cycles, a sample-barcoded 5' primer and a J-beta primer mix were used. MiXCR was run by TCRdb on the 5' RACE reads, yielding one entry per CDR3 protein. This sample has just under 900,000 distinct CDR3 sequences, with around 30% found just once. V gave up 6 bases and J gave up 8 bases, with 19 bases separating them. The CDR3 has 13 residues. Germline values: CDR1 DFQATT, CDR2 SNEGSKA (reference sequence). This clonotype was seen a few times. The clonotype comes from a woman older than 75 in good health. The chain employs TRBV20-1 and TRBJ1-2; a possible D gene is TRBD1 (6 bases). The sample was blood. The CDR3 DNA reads TGCAGTGCCAAAAGGGGGGGACTTAAGGGCTACACCTTC. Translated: CSAKRGGLKGYTF.